This T cell receptor beta chain was recorded in a study of T cells in Graves' hyperthyroidism and ophthalmopathy. Comment on this clonotype: The antigen is unknown.

This CDR3 region has 16 residues. CDR1 and CDR2 (germline): GTSNPN, SVGIG (reference sequence). V was clipped by 0 bases and J by 0 bases, with 12 bases between them. TCR beta CDR3 regions were amplified from RNA transcripts. An initial round of RT-PCR targeting the TCR CDR3 relied on the HTBI primer set. TCRdb re-analysed the multiplex PCR reads in MiXCR, keeping a single row per CDR3 protein. The data show fewer than 350,000 distinct CDR3 sequences, roughly 21% seen once. General observations from the study: Stable hyperthyroidism was separated from ophthalmopathy by a model based on 13 V-J features.

The TCR comes from a woman aged 45-59 years with Graves' hyperthyroidism. Sequenced input: blood. The rearrangement joins TRBV30 to TRBJ2-1; either TRBD1 or TRBD2 may supply D (5 bases each). CDR3 DNA sequence: TGTGCCTGGAGTGTACAAGTAGGGACCTCCTACAATGAGCAGTTCTTC. Protein product: CAWSVQVGTSYNEQFF.